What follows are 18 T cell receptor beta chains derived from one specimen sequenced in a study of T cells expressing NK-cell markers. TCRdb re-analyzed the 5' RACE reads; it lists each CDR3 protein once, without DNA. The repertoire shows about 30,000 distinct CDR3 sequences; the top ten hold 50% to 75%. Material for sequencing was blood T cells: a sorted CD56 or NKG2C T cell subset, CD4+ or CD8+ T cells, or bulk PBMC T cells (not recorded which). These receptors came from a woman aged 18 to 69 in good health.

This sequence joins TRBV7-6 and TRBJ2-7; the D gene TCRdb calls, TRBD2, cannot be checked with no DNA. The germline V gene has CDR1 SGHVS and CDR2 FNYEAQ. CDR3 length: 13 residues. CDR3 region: CASALAGSYEQYF.

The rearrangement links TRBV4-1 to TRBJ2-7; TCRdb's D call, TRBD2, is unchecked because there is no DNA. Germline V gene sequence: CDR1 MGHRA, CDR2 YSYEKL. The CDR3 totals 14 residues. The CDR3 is CASSQSSGSYEQYF.

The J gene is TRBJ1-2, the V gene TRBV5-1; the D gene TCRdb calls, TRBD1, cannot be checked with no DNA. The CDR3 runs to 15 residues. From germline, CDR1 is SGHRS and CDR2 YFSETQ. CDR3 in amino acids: CASSSPGTGVYGYTF.

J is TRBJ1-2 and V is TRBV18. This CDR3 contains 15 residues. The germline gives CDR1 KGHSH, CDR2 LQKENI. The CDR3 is CASSPPFGVDYGYTF.

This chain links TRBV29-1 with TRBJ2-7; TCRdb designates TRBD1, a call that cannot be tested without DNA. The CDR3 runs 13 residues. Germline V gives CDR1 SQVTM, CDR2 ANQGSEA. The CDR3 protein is CSVPGTASYEQYF.

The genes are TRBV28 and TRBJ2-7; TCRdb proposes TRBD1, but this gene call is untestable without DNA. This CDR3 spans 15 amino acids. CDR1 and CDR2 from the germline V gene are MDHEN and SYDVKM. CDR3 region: CATPHPDRQFYEQYF.

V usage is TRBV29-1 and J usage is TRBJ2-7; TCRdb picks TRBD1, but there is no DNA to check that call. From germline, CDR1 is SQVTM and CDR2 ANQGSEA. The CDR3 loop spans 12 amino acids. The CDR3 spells CSVSGTGYEQYF.

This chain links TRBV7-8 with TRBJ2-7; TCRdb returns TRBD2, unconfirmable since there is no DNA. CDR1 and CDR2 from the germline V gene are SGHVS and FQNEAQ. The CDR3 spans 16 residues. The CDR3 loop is CASSLVLVLGREPVYF.

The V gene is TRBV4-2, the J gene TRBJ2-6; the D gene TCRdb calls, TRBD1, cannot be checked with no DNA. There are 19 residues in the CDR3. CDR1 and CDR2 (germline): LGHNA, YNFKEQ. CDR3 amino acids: CASSNPGQGAWSGANVLTF.

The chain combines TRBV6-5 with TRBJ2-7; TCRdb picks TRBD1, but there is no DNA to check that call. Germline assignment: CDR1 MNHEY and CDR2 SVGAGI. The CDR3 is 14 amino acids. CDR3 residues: CASSYDWGSREQYF.

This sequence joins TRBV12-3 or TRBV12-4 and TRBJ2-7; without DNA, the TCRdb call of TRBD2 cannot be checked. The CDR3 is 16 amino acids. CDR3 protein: CASSLGRVSGSYEQYF.

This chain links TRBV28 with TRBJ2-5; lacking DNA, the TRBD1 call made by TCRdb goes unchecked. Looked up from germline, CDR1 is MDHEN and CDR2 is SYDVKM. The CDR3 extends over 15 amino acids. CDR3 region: CASSPGQANQETQYF.

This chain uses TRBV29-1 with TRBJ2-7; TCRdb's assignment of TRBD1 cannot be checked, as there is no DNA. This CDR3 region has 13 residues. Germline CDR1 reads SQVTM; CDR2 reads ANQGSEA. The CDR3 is CSVESGGTYEQYF.

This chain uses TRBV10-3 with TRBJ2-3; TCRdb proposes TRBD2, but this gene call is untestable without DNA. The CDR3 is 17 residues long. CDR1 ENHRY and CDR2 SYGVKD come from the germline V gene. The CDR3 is CAITARLAGGSTDTQYF.

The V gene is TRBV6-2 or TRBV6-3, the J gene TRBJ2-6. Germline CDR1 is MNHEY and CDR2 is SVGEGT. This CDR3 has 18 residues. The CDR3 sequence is CASRNGNSELSGANVLTF.

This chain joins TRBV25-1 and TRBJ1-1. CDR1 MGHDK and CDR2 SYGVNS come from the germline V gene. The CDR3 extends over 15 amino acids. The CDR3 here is CASRFKGSYSTEAFF.

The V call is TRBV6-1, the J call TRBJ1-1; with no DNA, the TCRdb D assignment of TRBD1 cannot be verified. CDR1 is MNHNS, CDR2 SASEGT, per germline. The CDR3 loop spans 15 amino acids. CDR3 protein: CASRRDRGYETEAFF.

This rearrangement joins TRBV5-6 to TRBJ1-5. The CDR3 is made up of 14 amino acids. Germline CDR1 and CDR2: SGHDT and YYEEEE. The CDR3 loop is CASSLGESNQPQHF.